This T cell receptor beta chain derives from a study of T cells after yellow fever vaccination (dated by TCRdb to the late 2010s). Study-wide context: The SMART-Seq v4 Ultra Low Input RNA kit was used to prepare libraries from fractions with low cell numbers. To follow T-cell clones before and after both primary and booster YFV17D yellow fever vaccination, bulk TCR alpha and beta repertoires underwent longitudinal sequencing. Two healthy male donors, one aged 18 to 30 and one aged 30 to 40 years, made up the cohort. Blood was drawn at multiple timepoints before and after primary and secondary immunization, with bulk PBMC replicates and cell subsets isolated. Broad study findings and their caveats: Computational filtering was required because FACS-sorted repertoires could contain abundant contaminating clonotypes from the bulk population. Most clones expanded after primary vaccination (roughly 96% of CD4 and 88% of CD8) were re-detected after the booster, suggesting that broad memory maintenance occurred. Only a couple of donors were included in the study, so the extent to which the findings can be generalized is limited. Compared with the primary T-cell response, the secondary T-cell response was weaker but faster, peaking on day 5 rather than day 15. A small fraction of clonotypes showed up in both the CD4 and CD8 compartments, probably as a result of convergent recombination.

Read against the paper, the sample's treatment or condition label means: live attenuated yellow fever vaccine strain. PBMCs were isolated from peripheral blood using a standard Ficoll-Paque protocol. CD4 and CD8 T-cell fractions were isolated with Dynabeads CD4 and CD8 positive selection kits. RNA was extracted with TriZol from bulk PBMCs, CD4 and CD8 fractions, and dextramer-positive and dextramer-negative fractions. This clonotype has ten or more counts. Its antigen remains undetermined. Within one base of it there is no much larger clone, and no base qualities were kept. Synthesis of TCR cDNA relied on 5'RACE template switching, a step that introduced a universal primer site along with unique molecular identifiers. cDNA synthesis was primed from both the TCR alpha and TCR beta constant segments. Library amplification involved two PCR steps, and the second step added sample barcodes and sequencing adapters. Libraries were sequenced on Illumina HiSeq 2500 (2x100 bp) or NovaSeq (2x150 bp). The published analysis was carried out like this. MIGEC was used to demultiplex reads and collapse the reads into UMI consensus sequences, and MiXCR was used for V(D)J alignment. Using edgeR on replicate PBMC samples, clonotypes were called vaccine-responding if FDR was below 0.01 and the log2 fold change was above 5 up to day 15. CD4 or CD8 identity was assigned to each bulk clonotype according to whether the clonotype was present at higher abundance in the sequenced CD4 repertoire or the sequenced CD8 repertoire. TCRdb reworked the public reads: Q25 trimming with fastp, MiXCR clone assembly, productive beta chains retained. Rows are combined by CDR3 protein, so each entry shows the most common genes and DNA. Clone size and V and J calls follow TCRdb, not the original study. In this sample the table shows 240,000 or so distinct CDR3 sequences, about 7% of which occur a single time. Approximately 0.84% of the sample goes to the ten largest clones.

Trimming leaves V shorter by 4 bases and J shorter by 4 bases, with the junction holding 7 bases beyond the gene matches. In the germline V gene (reference sequence), CDR1 corresponds to DFQATT and CDR2 to SNEGSKA. The CDR3 goes from the cysteine to the phenylalanine over 15 residues. CDR3 DNA is the only sequence kept; it has 45 bases, read in frame from the first base. Recombination connected TRBV20-1 to TRBJ2-1; 10 of the junction bases match TRBD2. This TCR was recovered from a man younger than 40 who received the YFV17D yellow fever vaccine. The sequences come from CD4+ T cells sorted from PBMCs, collected 15 days after the yellow fever booster vaccination. The CDR3 in this case is CSATRLAGEYNEQFF. DNA sequence: TGCAGTGCTACACGCCTAGCGGGAGAGTACAATGAGCAGTTCTTC.